This TCR beta chain was captured by sequencing in a study of shared clonotypes between healthy human individuals. In the study overall: The cohort had two women and a few men, ages 18 to 49.

Deletions cut 1 base from V and 1 base from J, with 10 bases between. The germline CDR1 and CDR2 sequences are SGHTA and FQGTGA. This CDR3 contains 15 residues. Every subset had its genomic DNA shared out evenly among several immunoSEQ plates. Profiling relied on immunoSEQ multiplex PCR, and the TCRdb table lists in-frame clones only, not all of them. The table has some 2,500,000 clones, over 85% seen once. Source material: naive CD4+ T cells from PBMCs. Subset of the sample: CD45RA+ positively selected. This clonotype was obtained from a man aged 18 to 30 in good health. Some clones in this sample may be carry-over from other donors' samples. The chain employs TRBV7-3 and TRBJ1-1; the D gene is possibly TRBD1 (6 bases). The CDR3 loop reads CASSLSQGGNTEAFF. In DNA form, the CDR3 reads TGTGCCAGCAGCTTAAGTCAAGGGGGGAACACTGAAGCTTTCTTT.